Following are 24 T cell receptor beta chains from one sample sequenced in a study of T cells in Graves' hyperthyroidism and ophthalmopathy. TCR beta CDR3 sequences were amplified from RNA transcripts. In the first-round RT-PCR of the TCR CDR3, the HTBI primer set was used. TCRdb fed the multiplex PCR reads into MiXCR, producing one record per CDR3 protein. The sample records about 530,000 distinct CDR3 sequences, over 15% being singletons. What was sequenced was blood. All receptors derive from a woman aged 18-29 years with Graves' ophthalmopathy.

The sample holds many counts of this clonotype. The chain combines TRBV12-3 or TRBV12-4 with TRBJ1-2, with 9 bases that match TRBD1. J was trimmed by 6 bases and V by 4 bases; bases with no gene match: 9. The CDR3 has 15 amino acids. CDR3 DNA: TGTGCCAGCAGTTGGCCAATTGGACAGGGGCATGGCTACACCTTC. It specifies CASSWPIGQGHGYTF.

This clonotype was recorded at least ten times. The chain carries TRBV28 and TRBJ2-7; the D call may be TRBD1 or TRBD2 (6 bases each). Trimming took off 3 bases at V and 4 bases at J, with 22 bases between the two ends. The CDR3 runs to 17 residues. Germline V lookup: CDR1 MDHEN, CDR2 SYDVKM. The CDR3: CASSFKGGIGRRYEQYF. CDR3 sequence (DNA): TGTGCCAGCAGTTTCAAGGGGGGAATAGGGCGGCGTTACGAGCAGTACTTC.

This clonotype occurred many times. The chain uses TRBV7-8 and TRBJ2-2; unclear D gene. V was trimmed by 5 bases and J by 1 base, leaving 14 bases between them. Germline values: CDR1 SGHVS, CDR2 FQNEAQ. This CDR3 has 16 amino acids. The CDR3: CASSPEAAGNTGELFF. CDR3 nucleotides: TGTGCCAGCAGCCCCGAGGCAGCAGGGAACACCGGGGAGCTGTTTTTT.

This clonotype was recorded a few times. The CDR3 region is CASSQAGRPYGYTF. CDR3 sequence (DNA): TGTGCCAGCAGCCAAGCAGGGAGGCCCTATGGCTACACCTTC. This rearrangement joins TRBV14 to TRBJ1-2; weak D call: TRBD1 (5 bases). The CDR3 totals 14 residues. V lost 1 base to trimming and J lost 4 bases, with 10 bases between them. In germline, CDR1 is SGHDN, CDR2 FVKESK.

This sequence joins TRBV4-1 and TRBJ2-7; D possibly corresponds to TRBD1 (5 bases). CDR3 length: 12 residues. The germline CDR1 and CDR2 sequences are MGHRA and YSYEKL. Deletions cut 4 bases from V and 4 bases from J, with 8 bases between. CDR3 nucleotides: TGCGCCAGCAGCCCTAACAGGTACGAGCAGTACTTC. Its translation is CASSPNRYEQYF.

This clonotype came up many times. The CDR3 coding sequence is TGCAGTGCTAGAGAGGTGGGACTGAACACTGAAGCTTTCTTT. This codes for CSAREVGLNTEAFF. The V gene is TRBV20-1, the J gene TRBJ1-1, with D possibly being TRBD1 (5 bases). This CDR3 contains 14 residues. V dropped 0 bases and J dropped 0 bases, with 8 bases sitting between them. The germline V gene has CDR1 DFQATT and CDR2 SNEGSKA (reference sequence).

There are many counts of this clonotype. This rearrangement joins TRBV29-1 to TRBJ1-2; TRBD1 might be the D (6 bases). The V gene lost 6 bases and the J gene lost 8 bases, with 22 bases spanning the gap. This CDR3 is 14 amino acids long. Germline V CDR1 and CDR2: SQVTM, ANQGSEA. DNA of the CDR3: TGCAGCGTAATCCCCGTGACAGGACTATACGGCTACACCTTC. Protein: CSVIPVTGLYGYTF.

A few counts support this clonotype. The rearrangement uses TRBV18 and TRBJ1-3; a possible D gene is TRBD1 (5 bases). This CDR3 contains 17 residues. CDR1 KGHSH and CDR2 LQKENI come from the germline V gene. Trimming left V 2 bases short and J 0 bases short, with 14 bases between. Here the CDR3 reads CASSPTLGPSSGNTIYF. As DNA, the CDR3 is TGTGCCAGCTCACCAACCTTGGGACCGAGCTCTGGAAACACCATATATTTT. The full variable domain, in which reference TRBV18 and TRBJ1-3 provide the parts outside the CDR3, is NAGVMQNPRHLVRRRGQEARLRCSPMKGHSHVYWYRQLPEEGLKFMVYLQKENIIDESGMPKERFSAEFPKEGPSILRIQQVVRGDSAAYFCASSPTLGPSSGNTIYFGEGSWLTVV.

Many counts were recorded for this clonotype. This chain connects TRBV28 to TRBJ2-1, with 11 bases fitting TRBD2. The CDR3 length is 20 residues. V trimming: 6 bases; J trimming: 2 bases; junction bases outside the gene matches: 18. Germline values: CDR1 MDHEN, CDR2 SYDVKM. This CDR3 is CASRPHLPTLAGVPYNEQFF. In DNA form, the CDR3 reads TGTGCCAGCAGGCCCCATCTCCCAACACTAGCGGGAGTCCCCTACAATGAGCAGTTCTTC.

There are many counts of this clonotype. CDR3 loop: CASSLSIQETQYF. Here the CDR3 DNA reads TGTGCCAGCAGCTTGAGCATCCAAGAGACCCAGTACTTC. J is TRBJ2-5 and V is TRBV5-8; no definite D call. Germline V gene lookup returns CDR1 SGHTS and CDR2 YDEGEE. Trimming removed 1 base at V and 1 base at J, with 5 bases between. This CDR3 spans 13 amino acids.

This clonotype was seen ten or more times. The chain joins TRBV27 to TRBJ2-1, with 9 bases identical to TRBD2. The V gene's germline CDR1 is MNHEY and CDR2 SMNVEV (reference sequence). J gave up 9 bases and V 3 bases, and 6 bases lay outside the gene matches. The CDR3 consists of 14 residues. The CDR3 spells CASSFLTSGIEQFF. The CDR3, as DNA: TGTGCCAGCAGTTTCTTGACTAGCGGCATTGAGCAGTTCTTC.

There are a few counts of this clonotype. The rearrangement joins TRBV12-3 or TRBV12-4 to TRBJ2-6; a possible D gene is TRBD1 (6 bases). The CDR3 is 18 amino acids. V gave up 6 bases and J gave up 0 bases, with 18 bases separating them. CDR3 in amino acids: CASSPPGQGSSGANVLTF. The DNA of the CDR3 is TGTGCCAGCAGCCCACCGGGGCAGGGGAGCTCTGGGGCCAACGTCCTGACTTTC.

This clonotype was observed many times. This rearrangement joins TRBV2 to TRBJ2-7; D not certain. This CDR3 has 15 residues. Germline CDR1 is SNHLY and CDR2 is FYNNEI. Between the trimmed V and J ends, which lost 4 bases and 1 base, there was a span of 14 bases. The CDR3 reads CASSVVSAESYEQYF. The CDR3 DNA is TGTGCCAGCAGTGTAGTATCGGCAGAGTCCTACGAGCAGTACTTC.

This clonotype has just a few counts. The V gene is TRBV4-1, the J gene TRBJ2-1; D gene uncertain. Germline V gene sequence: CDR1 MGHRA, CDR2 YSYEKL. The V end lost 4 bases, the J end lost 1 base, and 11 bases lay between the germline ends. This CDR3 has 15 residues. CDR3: CASSPTWGSYNEQFF. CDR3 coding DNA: TGCGCCAGCAGCCCCACTTGGGGATCCTACAATGAGCAGTTCTTC.

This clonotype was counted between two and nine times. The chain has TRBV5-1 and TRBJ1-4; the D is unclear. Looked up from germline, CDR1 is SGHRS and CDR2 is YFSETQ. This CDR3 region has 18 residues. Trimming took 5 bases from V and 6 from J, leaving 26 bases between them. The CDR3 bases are TGCGCCAGCAGATTTTGGCCCCCAACGTTGGCCCGCGATGAAAAACTGTTTTTT. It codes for CASRFWPPTLARDEKLFF.

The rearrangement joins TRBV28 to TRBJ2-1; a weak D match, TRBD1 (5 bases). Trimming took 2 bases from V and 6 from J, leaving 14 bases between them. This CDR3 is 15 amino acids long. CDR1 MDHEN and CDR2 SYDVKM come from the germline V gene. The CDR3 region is CASSLRAGSSNEQFF. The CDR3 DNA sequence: TGTGCCAGCAGTTTACGTGCAGGGTCGTCCAATGAGCAGTTCTTC.

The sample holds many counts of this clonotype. CDR3 loop: CAISEGLVGMREQFF. Here the CDR3 DNA reads TGTGCCATCAGTGAGGGGCTAGTGGGTATGAGGGAGCAGTTCTTC. The rearrangement uses TRBV10-3 and TRBJ2-1; D unresolved. Deletions cut 2 bases from V and 10 bases from J, with 18 bases between. The germline gives CDR1 ENHRY, CDR2 SYGVKD. The length of the CDR3 is 15 residues.

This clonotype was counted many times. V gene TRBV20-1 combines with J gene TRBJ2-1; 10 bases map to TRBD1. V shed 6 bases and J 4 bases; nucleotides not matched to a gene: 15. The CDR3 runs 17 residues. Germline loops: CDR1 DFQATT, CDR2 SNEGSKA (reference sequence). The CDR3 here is CSAEAVMTGGRYNEQFF. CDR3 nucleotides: TGCAGTGCGGAGGCGGTAATGACAGGGGGCAGGTACAATGAGCAGTTCTTC.

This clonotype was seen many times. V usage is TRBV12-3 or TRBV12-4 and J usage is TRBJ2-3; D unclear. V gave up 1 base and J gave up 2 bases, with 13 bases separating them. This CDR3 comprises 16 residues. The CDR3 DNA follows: TGTGCCAGCAGTTTAGACGGCACTCAGAACACAGATACGCAGTATTTT. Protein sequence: CASSLDGTQNTDTQYF.

The CDR3 region is CASSLGSGITYEQYF. The CDR3 region has the DNA TGTGCCAGCAGCTTGGGGTCAGGGATTACCTACGAGCAGTACTTC. This chain links TRBV5-5 with TRBJ2-7, with a possible D match to TRBD1 (5 bases). The CDR3 is made up of 15 amino acids. Germline lookup yields CDR1 SGHKS and CDR2 YYEKEE (reference sequence). With 0 bases removed from V and 2 bases from J, the gap between germline ends came to 12 bases. The whole variable domain, remainder taken from reference TRBV5-5 and TRBJ2-7, is DAGVTQSPTHLIKTRGQQVTLRCSPISGHKSVSWYQQVLGQGPQFIFQYYEKEERGRGNFPDRFSARQFPNYSSELNVNALLLGDSALYLCASSLGSGITYEQYFGPGTRLTVT.

In nucleotides, the CDR3 is TGTGCCAGCAGCGTTGACAGGGAAGCCTATGGCTACACCTTC. It is translated as CASSVDREAYGYTF. The chain is built from TRBV9 and TRBJ1-2; 7 bases are shared with TRBD1. This CDR3 spans 14 amino acids. Germline-derived CDR1 and CDR2 are SGDLS and YYNGEE. V shed 2 bases and J 4 bases; nucleotides not matched to a gene: 5.

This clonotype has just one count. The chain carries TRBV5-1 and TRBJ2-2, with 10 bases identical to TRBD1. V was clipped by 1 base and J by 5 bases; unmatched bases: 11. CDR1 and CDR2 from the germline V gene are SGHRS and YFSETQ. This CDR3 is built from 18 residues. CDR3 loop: CASSLFPGTGAGTGELFF. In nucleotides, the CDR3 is TGCGCCAGCAGCTTGTTCCCCGGGACAGGGGCGGGGACCGGGGAGCTGTTTTTT.

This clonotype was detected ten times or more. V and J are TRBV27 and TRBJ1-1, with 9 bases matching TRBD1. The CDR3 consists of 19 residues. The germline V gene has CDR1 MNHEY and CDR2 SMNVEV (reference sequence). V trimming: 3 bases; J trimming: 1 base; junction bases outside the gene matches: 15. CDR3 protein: CASSFSRGGQGPRNTEAFF. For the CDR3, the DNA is TGTGCCAGCAGTTTCTCCCGGGGGGGACAGGGCCCAAGGAACACTGAAGCTTTCTTT.

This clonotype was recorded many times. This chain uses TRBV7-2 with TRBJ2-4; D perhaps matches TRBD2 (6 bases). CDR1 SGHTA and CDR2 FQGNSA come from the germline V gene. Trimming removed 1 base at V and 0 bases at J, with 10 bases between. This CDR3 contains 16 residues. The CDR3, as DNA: TGTGCCAGCAGCTTAGGGGGAGGTCTAGCCAAAAACATTCAGTACTTC. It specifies CASSLGGGLAKNIQYF.